This TCR beta chain emerged from a study of control samples from healthy donors and cancer patients. V was pared by 4 bases and J by 12 bases, with 19 bases of the junction left unmatched. Germline lookup yields CDR1 SGDLS and CDR2 YYNGEE. This CDR3 comprises 16 residues. Sequencing used immunoSEQ multiplex PCR; TCRdb keeps in-frame clones, though not all of them. The profile shows fewer than 300,000 clones, about 80% of them singletons. V gene TRBV9 combines with J gene TRBJ2-1, with 7 bases aligning to TRBD1. Sequences were obtained from PBMCs. The sequence was obtained from a woman aged 60-75 years with lung cancer. CDR3 sequence reads: CASSSQTGPASRGQFF. The DNA of the CDR3 is TGTGCCAGCAGCTCCCAGACAGGGCCCGCTTCACGTGGGCAGTTCTTC.